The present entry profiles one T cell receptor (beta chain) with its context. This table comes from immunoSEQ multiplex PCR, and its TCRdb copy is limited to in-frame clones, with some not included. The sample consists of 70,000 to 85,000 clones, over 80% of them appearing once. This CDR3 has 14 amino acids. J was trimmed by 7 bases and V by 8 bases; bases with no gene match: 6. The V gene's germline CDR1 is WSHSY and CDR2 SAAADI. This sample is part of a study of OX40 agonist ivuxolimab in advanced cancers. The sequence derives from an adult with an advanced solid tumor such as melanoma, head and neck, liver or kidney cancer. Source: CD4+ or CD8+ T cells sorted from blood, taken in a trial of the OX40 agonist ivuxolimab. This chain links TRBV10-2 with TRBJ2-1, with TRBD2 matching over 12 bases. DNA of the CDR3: TGCGCCAGCCAGACTAGCGGGGGAATAAATGAGCAGTTCTTC. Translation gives CASQTSGGINEQFF.